This T cell receptor (beta chain) was observed in a study of blood T cell repertoires in COVID-19. Study-level background: T cells, B-cell-depleted T cells, or PBMCs supplied cDNA or gDNA.

This CDR3 is built from 15 residues. V lost 8 bases and J lost 7; bases outside the gene matches: 14. The germline V gene has CDR1 LNHDA and CDR2 SQIVND (reference sequence). Original processing methods: How many nucleated cells were present was estimated from reference gene primer amplification. Libraries were prepared by immunoSEQ multiplex PCR; TCRdb keeps only in-frame clonotypes and omits some of them. Clonal size and the V and J genes are those of that table, whereas D and trimming came from the DNA. The top ten hold roughly 8% of the sample, which has 140,000 to 150,000 clones, approximately 83% seen once. One Seattle source followed patients from active infection through their disease course.

The sequenced sample consisted of peripheral blood. The genes are TRBV19 and TRBJ2-1, with 7 bases aligning to TRBD1. The sequence came from a woman aged 55-70 years with COVID-19, enrolled during active disease. CDR3 residues: CASSVLTGIANEQFF. The CDR3 region has the DNA TGTGCCAGTTCCGTCCTGACAGGGATAGCGAATGAGCAGTTCTTC.